This T cell receptor (beta chain) was retrieved from a study of tumor and adjacent non-tumor tissue in lung cancer (dated by TCRdb to the late 2010s). Background on the whole study: Patients with adenocarcinoma (around 13), squamous cell carcinoma (2) and small cell lung cancer (1) were included in the cohort. Among the roughly 15 patients, ages ranged from roughly 31 to 76 years, some 10 were men and 5 were women, and disease was TNM stage I to III. In total, sequencing yielded approximately 130,000,000 productive TCRbeta reads, which works out to an average of around 4.2 million reads per sample. The study compared bulk TCRbeta repertoires between lung tumor tissue and matched distant non-tumor lung tissue from 15 lung cancer patients. For each patient, one tumor sample and one normal lung sample were taken, giving thirty paired specimens that underwent TCRbeta CDR3 sequencing. Broader findings and caveats from the paper: Because peripheral blood was not sequenced, blood TCRbeta repertoires in the lung cancer patients of the study were not examined. The top 100 clones accounted for a significantly larger cumulative portion of the repertoire in normal lung than in tumor tissue. Significantly higher TCR diversity (inverse Simpson) was observed in tumor tissue than in normal lung tissue (around 460 vs 160, P = 0.0075, Mann-Whitney U test). Only about 15 patients were in the cohort, and the authors stated that larger samples and more detailed clinical data are needed. Neither the sequencing platform nor unique molecular identifiers are named or mentioned anywhere in the methods. TCR diversity was significantly higher in younger patients, and higher tumor TCR diversity was associated with shorter overall and disease-free survival.

RNA was extracted from bulk unsorted tissue and checked for quality with a NanoDrop ND-1000 and an Agilent 2100. All donors had newly diagnosed lung cancer, had not received prior chemotherapy, and were admitted for thoracic surgery in China between August and November 2014. Anyone who had undergone radiotherapy or chemotherapy before, or who had another cancer at the same time, was left out of the study. Pieces of surgical tissue measuring about 1-2.1 cm3 were kept in RNAlater solution and held at -80 degrees C until needed. The library came from multiplex PCR. The instrument was an Illumina HiSeq 2500. TCRbeta libraries were constructed through three rounds of nested PCR with primers (Table S4) according to protocols modified from ARM-PCR. Before sequencing, PCR products of 200-500 bp were cut from the gel and purified using the QIAquick gel extraction kit. On the study's bioinformatics: Reads were cleaned with Trimmomatic, merged with FLASH into complete CDR3 sequences, and assigned to V(D)J germline segments with MiTCR. Clonal diversity was computed as the inverse Simpson's index with VDJtools. A read counted as productive if the sequence was in-frame and lacked a premature stop codon. Clones were called with MiXCR by TCRdb after fastp trimmed the public reads at Q25, and only in-frame beta chains were retained. Identical CDR3 proteins give one entry, which carries the most common genes and DNA. It is TCRdb's table, rather than the study itself, that gives the V and J calls and clone size. The sample contains approximately 120,000 distinct CDR3 sequences, 75% of them found a single time. In total, the top ten clones hold about 40% of the sample.

About this clonotype: It has no known antigen specificity. A junction end diverges from the germline sequence, so it may reflect a read error.

Input material: lung tumor tissue. The sequence was collected from a woman aged 55-70 years with non-small cell lung cancer.

The DNA sequence follows: TGCGCCAGCGGCCAAGATAGTGGCGGTGAAGCTTTCTTT. It translates to CASGQDSGGEAFF. The chain links TRBV4-3 with TRBJ1-1, with the D gene too uncertain to name. The CDR3 covers 13 residues, taking in both the cysteine and the phenylalanine. The entry retains the CDR3 DNA only, 39 bases that are in frame from base 1. From a lookup of the germline V gene, CDR1 and CDR2 are LGHNA and YSLEER.